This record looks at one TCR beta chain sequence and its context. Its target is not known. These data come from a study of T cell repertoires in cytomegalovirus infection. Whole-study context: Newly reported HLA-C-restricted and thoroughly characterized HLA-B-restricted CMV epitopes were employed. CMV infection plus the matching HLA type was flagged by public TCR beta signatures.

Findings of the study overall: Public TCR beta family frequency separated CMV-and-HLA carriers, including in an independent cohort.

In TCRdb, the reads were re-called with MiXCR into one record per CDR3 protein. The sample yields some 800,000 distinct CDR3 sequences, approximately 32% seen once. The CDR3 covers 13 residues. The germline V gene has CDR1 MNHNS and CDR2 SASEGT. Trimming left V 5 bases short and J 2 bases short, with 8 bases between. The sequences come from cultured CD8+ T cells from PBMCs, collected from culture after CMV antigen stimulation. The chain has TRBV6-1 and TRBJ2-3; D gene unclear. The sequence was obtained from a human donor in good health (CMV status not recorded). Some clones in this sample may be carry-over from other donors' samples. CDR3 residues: CASSYYITDTQYF. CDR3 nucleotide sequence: TGTGCCAGCAGTTATTACATCACAGATACGCAGTATTTT.